These 10 T cell receptor beta chains share one sample of origin, sequenced in a study of cytomegalovirus exposure and HLA in healthy donors. Sequencing used immunoSEQ multiplex PCR; TCRdb keeps in-frame clones, though not all of them. This table has some 180,000 clones, around 80% appearing once. Input material: PBMCs. Receptors originate from a woman in her 30s in good health and CMV-seronegative.

This chain joins TRBV5-1 and TRBJ2-3, with D possibly matching TRBD2 (6 bases). The CDR3 consists of 15 residues. Germline lookup yields CDR1 SGHRS and CDR2 YFSETQ. V was clipped by 5 bases and J by 0 bases, with 13 bases between them. The DNA of the CDR3 is TGCGCCAGCAGTAACAGCGGGCATAGCACAGATACGCAGTATTTT. Its protein product is CASSNSGHSTDTQYF. The full variable domain, in which reference TRBV5-1 and TRBJ2-3 provide the parts outside the CDR3, is KAGVTQTPRYLIKTRGQQVTLSCSPISGHRSVSWYQQTPGQGLQFLFEYFSETQRNKGNFPGRFSGRQFSNSRSEMNVSTLELGDSALYLCASSNSGHSTDTQYFGPGTRLTVL.

A remark on this clone: The junction departs from the called germline gene at one end, perhaps through a read error. The V call is TRBV15, the J call TRBJ2-7; 9 bases fit TRBD2. This CDR3 comprises 15 residues. Per the germline V gene, CDR1 is LNHNV and CDR2 is YYDKDF (reference sequence). The CDR3 sequence: CATSRDTKREAHRSF. DNA for the CDR3: TGTGCCACCAGCAGAGATACAAAGCGGGAGGCCCACAGAAGCTTC.

The chain links TRBV5-1 to TRBJ1-1; 8 bases are shared with TRBD1. The J segment lost 0 bases and the V segment lost 2 bases, leaving 15 bases of the junction unmatched. From germline, CDR1 is SGHRS and CDR2 YFSETQ. CDR3 length: 19 amino acids. CDR3 loop: CASSFNFRQGATLNTEAFF. The CDR3 DNA sequence: TGCGCCAGCAGCTTTAATTTCCGCCAGGGGGCGACTCTGAACACTGAAGCTTTCTTT.

V and J are TRBV5-1 and TRBJ1-2; TRBD1 aligns across 7 bases. Germline V CDR1 and CDR2: SGHRS, YFSETQ. The CDR3 runs 15 residues. Trimming cost V 6 bases and J 0 bases; bases outside gene matches: 8. The CDR3 sequence: CASKSGQTANYGYTF. CDR3 sequence (DNA): TGCGCCAGCAAATCGGGACAGACGGCTAACTATGGCTACACCTTC.

The chain uses TRBV2 and TRBJ2-1, with D perhaps matching TRBD2 (7 bases). Deletions cut 8 bases from V and 2 bases from J, with 16 bases between. The germline gives CDR1 SNHLY, CDR2 FYNNEI. The CDR3 is made up of 15 amino acids. The CDR3 DNA reads TGTGCCAGCGTAGGGGGGGCGGAGCCCTACAATGAGCAGTTCTTC. Translated: CASVGGAEPYNEQFF. The variable domain in full, completed from reference TRBV2 and TRBJ2-1, reads EPEVTQTPSHQVTQMGQEVILRCVPISNHLYFYWYRQILGQKVEFLVSFYNNEISEKSEIFDDQFSVERPDGSNFTLKIRSTKLEDSAMYFCASVGGAEPYNEQFFGPGTRLTVL.

The J gene is TRBJ1-1, the V gene TRBV5-5; 8 nucleotides line up with TRBD1. After removal of 3 bases from V and 11 bases from J, the junction contained 12 bases not matched to a gene. The CDR3 spans 14 residues. CDR1 and CDR2 from the germline V gene are SGHKS and YYEKEE (reference sequence). CDR3 DNA sequence: TGTGCCAGCAGCTACCGACAGGGGAGTCCGGGCGCTTTCTTT. Protein sequence: CASSYRQGSPGAFF.

This chain connects TRBV9 to TRBJ1-2, with TRBD1 identical over 10 bases. The germline CDR1 and CDR2 sequences are SGDLS and YYNGEE. Trimming removed 4 bases from V and 5 bases from J; junction bases left unmatched: 8. CDR3 size: 15 residues. CDR3 sequence: CASSSDRGLRYGYTF. The CDR3 bases are TGTGCCAGCAGCTCAGACAGGGGGCTTAGATATGGCTACACCTTC.

This clone appeared a single time. The chain is built from TRBV6-5 and TRBJ2-3, with TRBD2 as a possible D gene (6 bases). Germline loops: CDR1 MNHEY, CDR2 SVGAGI. The V end was cut by 6 bases, the J end by 3 bases, with 16 bases between. The length of the CDR3 is 15 residues. CDR3 sequence (DNA): TGTGCCAGCAGCGTGGGGGTAGCGGCGACAGATACGCAGTATTTT. Its protein product is CASSVGVAATDTQYF.

The chain recombines TRBV15 with TRBJ2-7; D is possibly TRBD1 (6 bases). The V gene's germline CDR1 is LNHNV and CDR2 YYDKDF (reference sequence). The CDR3 is 13 residues long. V was shortened by 1 base and J by 4 bases, with 8 bases between the two germline ends. This CDR3 is CATSRAQGYEQYF. CDR3 DNA sequence: TGTGCCACCAGCAGAGCACAGGGTTACGAGCAGTACTTC.

The V call is TRBV6-1, the J call TRBJ2-4; TRBD2 might be the D (7 bases). CDR1 and CDR2 from the germline V gene are MNHNS and SASEGT. Trimming left V 1 base short and J 7 bases short, with 14 bases between. CDR3 length: 15 residues. The CDR3 DNA reads TGTGCCAGCAGTGAAGAGGAAGGGGGGGCGAACATTCAGTACTTC. Its protein is CASSEEEGGANIQYF.